This TCR beta chain derives from a study of chemoradiotherapy in HPV16-positive cancers. As for the study in general: Functional T-cell assays on a couple of HPV16-positive patients' cells defined candidate HPV-specific clones and common TCR motifs. Findings and limits, study-wide: Non-HPV-specific T cells did not expand in tumors during treatment, whereas candidate HPV-specific clones and E7-related motifs did. Functional assays defining HPV-specific T cells used only a couple of HPV16-positive patients. Better recurrence-free survival went with HPV-responsive T-cell expansion in HPV16-positive patients.

The germline V gene has CDR1 SGHTA and CDR2 FQGNSA. V was pared by 4 bases and J by 5 bases, with 10 bases of the junction left unmatched. The CDR3 has 15 residues. Produced via immunoSEQ multiplex PCR; TCRdb's table is partial and in-frame only. The sample shows tens of thousands of clones, roughly 90% of them seen only once. For this clone: As yet, its antigen is unknown.

This receptor was taken from a human donor with HPV-associated anogenital cancer. Specimen: blood, collected from a patient who underwent chemoradiotherapy. The chain carries TRBV7-2 and TRBJ2-7, with TRBD1 identical over 8 bases. The CDR3 sequence: CASSSLGDRGDEQYF. Here the CDR3 DNA reads TGTGCCAGCAGCTCCCTCGGTGACAGGGGCGACGAGCAGTACTTC.